This TCR beta chain appears in the sequencing data of a study of cytomegalovirus exposure and HLA in healthy donors. Notes on the study in general: The CMV antigen specificity of a few CMV-associated chains was confirmed through in vitro analysis.

To note about this clone: What it binds is not known.

The PCR had 60 Vbeta and 13 Jbeta primers. Libraries were prepared by immunoSEQ multiplex PCR; TCRdb keeps only in-frame clonotypes and omits some of them. The data hold 75,000 to 100,000 clones, with roughly 76% observed a single time. From germline, CDR1 is SGHVS and CDR2 FQNEAQ. V lost 5 bases to trimming and J lost 3 bases, with 20 bases between them. The CDR3 has 16 amino acids. The chain has TRBV7-8 and TRBJ2-7, with TRBD2 as a possible D gene (6 bases). The sequencing sample was made of PBMCs. This TCR was recovered from a man between 40 and 49 years old in good health and CMV-seronegative. This CDR3 is CASSLHLGVGGYEQYF. CDR3 nucleotides: TGTGCCAGCAGCCTCCACTTGGGAGTGGGGGGCTACGAGCAGTACTTC.